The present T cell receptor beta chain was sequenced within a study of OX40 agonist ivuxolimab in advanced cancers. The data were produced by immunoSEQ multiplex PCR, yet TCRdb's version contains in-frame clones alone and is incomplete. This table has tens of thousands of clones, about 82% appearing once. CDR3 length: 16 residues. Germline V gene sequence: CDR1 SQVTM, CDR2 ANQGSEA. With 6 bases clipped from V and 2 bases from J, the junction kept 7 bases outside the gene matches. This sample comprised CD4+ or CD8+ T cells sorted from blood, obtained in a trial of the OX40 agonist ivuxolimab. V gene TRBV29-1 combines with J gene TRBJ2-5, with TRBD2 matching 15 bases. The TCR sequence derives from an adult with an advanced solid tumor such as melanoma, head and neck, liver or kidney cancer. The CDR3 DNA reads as TGCAGCGTCTGGACTAGCGGGGGGGGTACACAAGAGACCCAGTACTTC. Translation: CSVWTSGGGTQETQYF.